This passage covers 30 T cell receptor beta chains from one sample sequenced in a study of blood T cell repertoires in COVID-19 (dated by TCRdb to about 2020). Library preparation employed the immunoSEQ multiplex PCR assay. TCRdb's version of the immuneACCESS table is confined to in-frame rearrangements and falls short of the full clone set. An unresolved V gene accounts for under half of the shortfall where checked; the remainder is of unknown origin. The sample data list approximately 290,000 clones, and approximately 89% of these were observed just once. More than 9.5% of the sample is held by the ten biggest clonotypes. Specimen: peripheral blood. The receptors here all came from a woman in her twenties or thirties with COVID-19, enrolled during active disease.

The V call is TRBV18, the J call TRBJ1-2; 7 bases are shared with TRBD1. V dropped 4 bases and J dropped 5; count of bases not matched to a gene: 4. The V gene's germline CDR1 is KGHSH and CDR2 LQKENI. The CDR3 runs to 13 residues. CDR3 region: CASSLGTEYGYTF. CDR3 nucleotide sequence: TGTGCCAGCTCACTCGGGACAGAGTATGGCTACACCTTC.

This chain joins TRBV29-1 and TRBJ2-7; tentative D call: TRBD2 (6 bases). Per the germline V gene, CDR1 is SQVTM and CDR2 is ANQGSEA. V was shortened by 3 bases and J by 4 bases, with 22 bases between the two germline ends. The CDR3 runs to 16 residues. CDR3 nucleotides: TGCAGCGTTGAGGACTACGCCCCGTCGGGGGTTTACGAGCAGTACTTC. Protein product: CSVEDYAPSGVYEQYF.

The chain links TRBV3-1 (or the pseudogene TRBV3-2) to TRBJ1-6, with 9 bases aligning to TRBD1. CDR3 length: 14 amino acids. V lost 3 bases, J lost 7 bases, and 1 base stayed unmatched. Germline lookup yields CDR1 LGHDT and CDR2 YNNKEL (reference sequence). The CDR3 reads CASSHGQGNSPLHF. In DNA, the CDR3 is TGTGCCAGCAGCCACGGACAGGGGAATTCACCCCTCCACTTT.

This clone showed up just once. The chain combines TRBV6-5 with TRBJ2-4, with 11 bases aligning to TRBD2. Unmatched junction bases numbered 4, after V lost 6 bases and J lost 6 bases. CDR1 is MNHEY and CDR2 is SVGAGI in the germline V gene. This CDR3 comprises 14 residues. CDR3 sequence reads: CASRVAGGRNIQYF. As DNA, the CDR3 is TGTGCCAGCAGGGTAGCGGGGGGGCGAAACATTCAGTACTTC.

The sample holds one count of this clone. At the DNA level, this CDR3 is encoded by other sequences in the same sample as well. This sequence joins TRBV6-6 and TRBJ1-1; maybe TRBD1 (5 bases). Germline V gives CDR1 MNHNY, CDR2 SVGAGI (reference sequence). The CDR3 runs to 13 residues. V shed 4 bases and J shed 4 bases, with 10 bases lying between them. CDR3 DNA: TGTGCCAGCAGTTTGAGGGGAGGCACTGAAGCTTTCTTT. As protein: CASSLRGGTEAFF.

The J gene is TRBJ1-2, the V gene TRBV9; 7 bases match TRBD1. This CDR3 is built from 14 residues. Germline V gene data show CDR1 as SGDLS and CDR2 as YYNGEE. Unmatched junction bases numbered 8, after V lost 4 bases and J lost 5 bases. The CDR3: CASSSGTALYGYTF. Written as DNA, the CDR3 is TGTGCCAGCAGCTCCGGGACAGCTCTATATGGCTACACCTTC.

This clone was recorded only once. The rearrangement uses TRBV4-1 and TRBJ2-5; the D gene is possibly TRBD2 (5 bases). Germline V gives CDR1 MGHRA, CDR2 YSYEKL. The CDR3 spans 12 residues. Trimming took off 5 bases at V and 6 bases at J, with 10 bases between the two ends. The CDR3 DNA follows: TGCGCCAGCAGCATACTAGTGAAGACCCAGTACTTC. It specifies CASSILVKTQYF.

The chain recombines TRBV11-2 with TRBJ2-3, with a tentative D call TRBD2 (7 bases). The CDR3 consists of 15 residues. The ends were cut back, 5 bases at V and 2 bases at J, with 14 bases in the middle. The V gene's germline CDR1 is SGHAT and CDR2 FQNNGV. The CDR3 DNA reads TGTGCCAGCAGCCCATGGGCGGGGGCCACAGATACGCAGTATTTT. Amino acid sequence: CASSPWAGATDTQYF.

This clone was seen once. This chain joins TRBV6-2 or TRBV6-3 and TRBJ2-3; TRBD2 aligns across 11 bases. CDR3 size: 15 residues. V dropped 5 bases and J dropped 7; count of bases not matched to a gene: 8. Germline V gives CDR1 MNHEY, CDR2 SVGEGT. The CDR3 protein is CASSTHRLAGNTQYF. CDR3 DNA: TGTGCCAGCAGTACCCACCGACTAGCGGGGAATACGCAGTATTTT.

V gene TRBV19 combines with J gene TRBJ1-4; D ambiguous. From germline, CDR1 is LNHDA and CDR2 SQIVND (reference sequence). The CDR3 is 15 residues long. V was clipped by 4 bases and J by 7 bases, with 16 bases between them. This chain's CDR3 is CASSRAPEKREKLFF. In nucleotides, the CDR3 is TGTGCCAGTAGTAGAGCTCCCGAAAAACGTGAAAAACTGTTTTTT.

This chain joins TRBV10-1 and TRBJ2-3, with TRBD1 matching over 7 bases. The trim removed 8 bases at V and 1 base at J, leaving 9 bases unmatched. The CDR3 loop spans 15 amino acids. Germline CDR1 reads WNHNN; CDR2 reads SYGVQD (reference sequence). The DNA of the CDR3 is TGCGCCAGCGGGAACAGGGGCGGCGGCACAGATACGCAGTATTTT. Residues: CASGNRGGGTDTQYF.

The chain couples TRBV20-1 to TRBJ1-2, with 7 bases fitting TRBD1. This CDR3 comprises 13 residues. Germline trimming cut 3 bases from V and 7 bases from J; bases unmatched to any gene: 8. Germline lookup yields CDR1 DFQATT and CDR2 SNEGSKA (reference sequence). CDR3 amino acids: CSASRRAGGGYTF. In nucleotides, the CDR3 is TGCAGTGCTAGTCGCCGGGCAGGGGGTGGCTACACCTTC.

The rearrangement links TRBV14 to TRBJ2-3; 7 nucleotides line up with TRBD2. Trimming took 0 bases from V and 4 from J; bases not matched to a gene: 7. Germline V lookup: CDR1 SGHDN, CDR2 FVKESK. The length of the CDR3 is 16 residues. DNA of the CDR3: TGTGCCAGCAGCCAAGAGTCGGGACTAAGAGCAGATACGCAGTATTTT. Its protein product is CASSQESGLRADTQYF.

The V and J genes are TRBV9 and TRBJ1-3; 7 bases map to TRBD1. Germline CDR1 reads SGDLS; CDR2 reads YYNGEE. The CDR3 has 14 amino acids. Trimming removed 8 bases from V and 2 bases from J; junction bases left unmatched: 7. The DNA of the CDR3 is TGTGCCAGTGGGGACAGAAAGGCTGGAAACACCATATATTTT. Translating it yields CASGDRKAGNTIYF.

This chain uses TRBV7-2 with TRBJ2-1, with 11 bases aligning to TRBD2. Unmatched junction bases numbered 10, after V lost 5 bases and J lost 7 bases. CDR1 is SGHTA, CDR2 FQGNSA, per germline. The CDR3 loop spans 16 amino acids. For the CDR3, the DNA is TGTGCCAGCAGCCCACTTAGCGGGGGGGCAGGGAATGAGCAGTTCTTC. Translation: CASSPLSGGAGNEQFF.

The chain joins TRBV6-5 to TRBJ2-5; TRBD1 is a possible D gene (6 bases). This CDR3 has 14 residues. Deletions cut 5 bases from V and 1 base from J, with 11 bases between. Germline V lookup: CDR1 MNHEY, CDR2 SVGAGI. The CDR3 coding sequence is TGTGCCAGCAGTAAGCAGGGGTTCCAAGAGACCCAGTACTTC. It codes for CASSKQGFQETQYF.

This CDR3 reads CASSPTQATNTEAFF. The CDR3 region has the DNA TGCGCCAGCAGCCCCACCCAGGCGACGAACACTGAAGCTTTCTTT. The chain joins TRBV5-1 to TRBJ1-1; D is uncertain. From germline, CDR1 is SGHRS and CDR2 YFSETQ. V gave up 4 bases and J gave up 1 base, with 14 bases separating them. CDR3 size: 15 residues.

CDR3: CASQMPGQGNDEQFF. Written as DNA, the CDR3 is TGTGCCAGTCAGATGCCGGGACAGGGTAATGATGAGCAGTTCTTC. V gene TRBV5-3 combines with J gene TRBJ2-1; 9 bases are a match to TRBD1. TRBV5-3 is treated as an ORF (open reading frame) with a function not yet certain. The CDR3 length is 15 residues. The ends lost 8 bases at V and 8 bases at J; junction bases unmatched: 14.

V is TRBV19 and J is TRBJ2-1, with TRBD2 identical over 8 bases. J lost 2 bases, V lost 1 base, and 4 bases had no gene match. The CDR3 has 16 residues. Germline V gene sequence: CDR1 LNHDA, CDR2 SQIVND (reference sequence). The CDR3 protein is CASSIVGGGTYNEQFF. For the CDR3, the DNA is TGTGCCAGTAGTATAGTCGGGGGGGGGACCTACAATGAGCAGTTCTTC.

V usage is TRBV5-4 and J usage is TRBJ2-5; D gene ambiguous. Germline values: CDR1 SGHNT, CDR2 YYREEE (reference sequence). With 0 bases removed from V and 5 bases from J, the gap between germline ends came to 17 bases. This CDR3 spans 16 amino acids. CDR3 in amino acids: CASSLDDTPNWETQYF. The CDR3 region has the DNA TGTGCCAGCAGCTTGGACGACACTCCTAATTGGGAGACCCAGTACTTC. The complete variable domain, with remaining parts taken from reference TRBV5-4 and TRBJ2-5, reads ETGVTQSPTHLIKTRGQQVTLRCSSQSGHNTVSWYQQALGQGPQFIFQYYREEENGRGNFPPRFSGLQFPNYSSELNVNALELDDSALYLCASSLDDTPNWETQYFGPGTRLLVL.

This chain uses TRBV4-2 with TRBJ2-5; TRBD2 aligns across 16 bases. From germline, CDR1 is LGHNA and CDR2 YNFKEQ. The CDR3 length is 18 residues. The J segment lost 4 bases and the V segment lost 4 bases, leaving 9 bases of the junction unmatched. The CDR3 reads CASSPLGTSGGAVETQYF. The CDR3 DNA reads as TGTGCCAGCAGCCCCCTTGGGACTAGCGGGGGGGCGGTAGAGACCCAGTACTTC.

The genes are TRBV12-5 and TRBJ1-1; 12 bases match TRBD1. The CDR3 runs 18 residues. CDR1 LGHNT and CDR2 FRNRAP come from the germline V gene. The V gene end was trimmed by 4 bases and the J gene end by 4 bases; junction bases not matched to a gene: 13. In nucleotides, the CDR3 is TGTGCTAGTGGTTCCGCCTCAGGGACAGGGGGCGCGGGCACTGAAGCTTTCTTT. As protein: CASGSASGTGGAGTEAFF.

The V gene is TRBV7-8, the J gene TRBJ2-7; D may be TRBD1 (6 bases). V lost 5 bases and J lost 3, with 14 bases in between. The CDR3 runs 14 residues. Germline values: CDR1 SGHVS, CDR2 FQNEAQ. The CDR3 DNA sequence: TGTGCCAGCAGCATCCGGGACACAAGCTACGAGCAGTACTTC. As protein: CASSIRDTSYEQYF.

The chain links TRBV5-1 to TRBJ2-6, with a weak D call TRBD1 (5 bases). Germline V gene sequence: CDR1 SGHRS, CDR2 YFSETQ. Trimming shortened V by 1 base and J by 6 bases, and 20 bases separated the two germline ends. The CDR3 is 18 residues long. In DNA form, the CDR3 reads TGCGCCAGCAGCTTGTTTTCGGACACCAGAATTATGGCCAACGTCCTGACTTTC. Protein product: CASSLFSDTRIMANVLTF.

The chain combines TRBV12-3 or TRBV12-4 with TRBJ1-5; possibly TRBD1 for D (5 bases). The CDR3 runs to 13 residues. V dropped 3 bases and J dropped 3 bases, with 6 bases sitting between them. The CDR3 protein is CASSLGLNQPQHF. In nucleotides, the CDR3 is TGTGCCAGCAGTTTGGGACTCAATCAGCCCCAGCATTTT.

CDR3 protein: CAGGSTDRNTIYF. The CDR3 bases are TGTGCCGGGGGCTCTACAGATAGAAACACCATATATTTT. The V and J genes are TRBV6-5 and TRBJ1-3; weak D call: TRBD1 (6 bases). V was shortened by 11 bases and J by 5 bases, with 16 bases between the two germline ends. Germline V CDR1 and CDR2: MNHEY, SVGAGI. CDR3 length: 13 amino acids.

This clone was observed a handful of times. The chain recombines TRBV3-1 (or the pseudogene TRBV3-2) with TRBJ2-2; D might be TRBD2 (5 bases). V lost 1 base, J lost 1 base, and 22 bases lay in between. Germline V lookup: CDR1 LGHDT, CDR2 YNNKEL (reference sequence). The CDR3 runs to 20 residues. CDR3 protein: CASSQVSYRRGRVNTGELFF. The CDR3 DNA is TGTGCCAGCAGCCAAGTCTCATACCGTCGGGGAAGGGTGAACACCGGGGAGCTGTTTTTT.

The CDR3 spells CASSMDGTPNQPQHF. The CDR3 region has the DNA TGTGCCAGTAGTATGGATGGGACACCCAATCAGCCCCAGCATTTT. V usage is TRBV19 and J usage is TRBJ1-5; D is possibly TRBD1 (6 bases). Per the germline V gene, CDR1 is LNHDA and CDR2 is SQIVND (reference sequence). The CDR3 has 15 residues. V gave up 3 bases and J gave up 3 bases, with 12 bases separating them. Using reference TRBV19 and TRBJ1-5 for the parts outside the CDR3, the full variable domain is DGGITQSPKYLFRKEGQNVTLSCEQNLNHDAMYWYRQDPGQGLRLIYYSQIVNDFQKGDIAEGYSVSREKKESFPLTVTSAQKNPTAFYLCASSMDGTPNQPQHFGDGTRLSIL.

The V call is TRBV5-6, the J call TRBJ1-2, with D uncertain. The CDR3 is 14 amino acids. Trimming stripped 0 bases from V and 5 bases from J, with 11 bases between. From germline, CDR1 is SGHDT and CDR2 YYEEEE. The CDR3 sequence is CASSLGVPEYGYTF. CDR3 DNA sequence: TGTGCCAGCAGCTTGGGCGTTCCGGAGTATGGCTACACCTTC.

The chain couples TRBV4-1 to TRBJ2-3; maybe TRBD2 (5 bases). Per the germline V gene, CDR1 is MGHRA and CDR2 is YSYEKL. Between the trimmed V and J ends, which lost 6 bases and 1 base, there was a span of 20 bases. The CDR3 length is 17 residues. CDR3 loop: CASRRPEARMGTDTQYF. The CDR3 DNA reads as TGCGCCAGCAGGCGGCCGGAGGCTCGTATGGGCACAGATACGCAGTATTTT.